The rows below give T cell receptor beta chains drawn from one sample of a study of blood T cell repertoires in COVID-19. Generated by immunoSEQ multiplex PCR, the TCRdb table keeps only in-frame clones and is missing some. The table records under 60,000 clones, 85% to 90% of them present only once. The sequenced material came from peripheral blood. The source of these receptors is a human donor in a cohort sampled during active COVID-19. Both conserved end residues are part of each CDR3. D genes are given only for firm matches. Clone size, where shown, is once, few, many, or a class for clones that have expanded.

few	TRBV6-5	TRBJ1-2	.	TGTGCCAGCAGTCCTGGGGGAGGTAGGAATGGCTACACCTTC	CASSPGGGRNGYTF
.	TRBV5-1	TRBJ1-1	.	TGCGCCAGCAGCTTTGGGGCAGAAGAAGCTTTCTTT	CASSFGAEEAFF
.	TRBV2	TRBJ1-5	.	TGTGCCAGCAGCATAAGGGGCCTCGGCAATCAGCCCCAGCATTTT	CASSIRGLGNQPQHF
few	TRBV6-5	TRBJ2-1	.	TGTGCCAGCAAGGTTGCGGGGAGCTCCTACAATGAGCAGTTCTTC	CASKVAGSSYNEQFF
.	TRBV2	TRBJ2-1	TRBD2	TGTGCCAGCAGTCCGCGGACTAGCGGGAGTAATGAGCAGTTCTTC	CASSPRTSGSNEQFF
.	TRBV7-9	TRBJ1-1	TRBD1	TGTGCCAGCAGCCCAGGGACAGGGTTTGACACTGAAGCTTTCTTT	CASSPGTGFDTEAFF
.	TRBV5-3	TRBJ1-4	.	TGTGCCAGAAGGTCCCAGGGTCGAGCGAAACTGTTTTTT	CARRSQGRAKLFF
.	TRBV28	TRBJ1-6	.	TGTGCCAGCAGTTTAGACAGCAAGAGTCCCCTCCACTTT	CASSLDSKSPLHF
.	TRBV6-1	TRBJ1-1	.	TGTGCCAGCAGTGAAAACAGGGTCACTGAAGCTTTCTTT	CASSENRVTEAFF
.	TRBV5-4	TRBJ1-2	TRBD1	TGTGCCAGCAGCCTACCGGGACAGGAGGGTGGCTACACCTTC	CASSLPGQEGGYTF
.	TRBV28	TRBJ2-7	.	TGTGCCAGCAGTTTTGGTGGGAGAGCCAACTACGAGCAGTACTTC	CASSFGGRANYEQYF
.	TRBV3-1/TRBV3-2	TRBJ2-1	TRBD2	TGTGCCAGCAGCCAAGCACTTGCCGGGAGGGATAACTACAATGAGCAGTTCTTC	CASSQALAGRDNYNEQFF
.	TRBV5-1	TRBJ1-1	TRBD1	TGCGCCAGCAGCCCAGGGGACAGGAGAAACACTGAAGCTTTCTTT	CASSPGDRRNTEAFF
.	TRBV18	TRBJ2-2	.	TGTGCCAGCTCACCACTACAGGGGAACACCGGGGAGCTGTTTTTT	CASSPLQGNTGELFF
.	TRBV10-1	TRBJ2-7	TRBD2	TGCGCCAGCAGTGAGAGGCTAGCGGGAGGGTACGAGCAGTACTTC	CASSERLAGGYEQYF
.	TRBV11-2	TRBJ2-7	TRBD2	TGTGCCAGCAGCTTAGAGCTAGCGGGAGGGCCCTCAAACGAGCAGTACTTC	CASSLELAGGPSNEQYF
few	TRBV2	TRBJ2-7	TRBD1	TGTGCCAGCAGTGAATGGGGGACAGGCTACGAGCAGTACTTC	CASSEWGTGYEQYF
.	TRBV21-1	TRBJ1-3	.	TGTGCCAGTCCTCCAAAAAAACAGGGTATGAGAAACACCATATATTTT	CASPPKKQGMRNTIYF
.	TRBV7-9	TRBJ2-3	TRBD2	TGTGCCAGCCCCGCTCTGGCGGGAGGGCCCACAGATACGCAGTATTTT	CASPALAGGPTDTQYF
.	TRBV18	TRBJ1-2	.	TGTGCCAGCTCACCAGGGGTAGGGGATAACTATGGCTACACCTTC	CASSPGVGDNYGYTF